A selection of T cell receptor beta chains follows, all from one sample in a study of cytomegalovirus exposure and HLA in healthy donors. The repertoire was sequenced with immunoSEQ multiplex PCR; TCRdb's copy has only in-frame clones and lacks some. The table lists about 130,000 clones, around nine tenths of them singletons. The sequenced material came from PBMCs. Source of these receptors: a woman under 40 in good health and CMV-seronegative. Each CDR3 is given with its conserved first and last residue. The D gene is left open where the match is weak. Only some rows state a clone size, as once, few, many or a class for expanded clones.

d_gene,abundance,v_gene,j_gene,CDR3aa,CDR3nt
TRBD2,.,TRBV10-3,TRBJ2-1,CAIRSAGGYNEQFF,TGTGCCATTAGATCAGCGGGAGGCTACAATGAGCAGTTCTTC
.,once,TRBV19,TRBJ2-1,CASKDLSYNEQFF,TGTGCCAGTAAGGACTTATCCTACAATGAGCAGTTCTTC
.,.,TRBV4-3,TRBJ1-5,CASSPQIDTNQPQHF,TGCGCCAGCAGCCCTCAGATAGACACGAATCAGCCCCAGCATTTT
TRBD2,.,TRBV9,TRBJ2-3,CASSAHSGGHTDTQYF,TGTGCCAGCAGCGCTCATAGCGGGGGCCACACAGATACGCAGTATTTT
TRBD1,.,TRBV29-1,TRBJ1-1,CSVPRQGRKYTEAFF,TGCAGCGTTCCGCGACAGGGTCGGAAGTACACTGAAGCTTTCTTT
.,.,TRBV7-9,TRBJ2-7,CASSFPGYEQYF,TGTGCCAGCAGCTTTCCGGGCTACGAGCAGTACTTC
.,.,TRBV5-8,TRBJ1-6,CASSLTDSPLHF,TGTGCCAGCAGCTTGACGGATTCACCCCTCCACTTT
.,.,TRBV20-1,TRBJ1-2,CSANEGYGYTF,TGCAGTGCCAATGAGGGTTATGGCTACACCTTC
TRBD1,.,TRBV28,TRBJ1-2,CASRRTGREGYTF,TGTGCCAGCCGCCGGACAGGGAGAGAGGGCTACACCTTC
.,.,TRBV2,TRBJ1-1,CASSYTPNTEAFF,TGTGCCAGCAGTTATACACCGAACACTGAAGCTTTCTTT
TRBD2,.,TRBV5-4,TRBJ2-7,CASSPGMGGRDEQYF,TGTGCCAGCAGCCCGGGTATGGGGGGGAGAGACGAGCAGTACTTC
TRBD1,.,TRBV19,TRBJ2-7,CASNDRVSYEQYF,TGTGCCAGTAACGACAGGGTCTCCTACGAGCAGTACTTC
TRBD1,.,TRBV28,TRBJ1-2,CASSLREGAWFGYTF,TGTGCCAGCAGTCTCCGGGAGGGGGCGTGGTTCGGCTACACCTTC
.,.,TRBV6-5,TRBJ2-3,CASSYSQDSSDTQYF,TGTGCCAGCAGTTACTCCCAGGATTCCTCAGATACGCAGTATTTT
.,.,TRBV28,TRBJ1-5,CASGGGHSNQPQHF,TGTGCCAGCGGGGGGGGACATAGCAATCAGCCCCAGCATTTT
.,.,TRBV11-2,TRBJ2-7,CASTNLYEQYF,TGTGCCAGCACCAATTTGTACGAGCAGTACTTC
.,.,TRBV28,TRBJ1-5,CASSLYRVRPQHF,TGTGCCAGCAGTTTATACAGGGTCCGGCCCCAGCATTTT
TRBD1,.,TRBV7-8,TRBJ1-5,CASSLTGAGQPQHF,TGTGCCAGCAGCTTGACAGGGGCAGGTCAGCCCCAGCATTTT
TRBD2,.,TRBV5-5,TRBJ2-5,CASSSLAGGRETQYF,TGTGCCAGCAGCTCACTAGCGGGGGGGCGTGAGACCCAGTACTTC
.,.,TRBV4-1,TRBJ1-1,CASSQALVAGAQNTEAFF,TGCGCCAGCAGCCAAGCATTGGTGGCAGGGGCCCAGAACACTGAAGCTTTCTTT
.,.,TRBV7-3,TRBJ2-3,CASSPRGGLTDTQYF,TGTGCCAGCAGCCCCCGAGGGGGTTTAACAGATACGCAGTATTTT
TRBD2,.,TRBV27,TRBJ2-3,CASRLAGGLDTQYF,TGTGCCAGCAGATTAGCGGGGGGGCTGGATACGCAGTATTTT
.,.,TRBV7-9,TRBJ1-3,CSSLLGTTGNTIYF,TGTTCCAGTCTCCTGGGGACAACTGGAAACACCATATATTTT